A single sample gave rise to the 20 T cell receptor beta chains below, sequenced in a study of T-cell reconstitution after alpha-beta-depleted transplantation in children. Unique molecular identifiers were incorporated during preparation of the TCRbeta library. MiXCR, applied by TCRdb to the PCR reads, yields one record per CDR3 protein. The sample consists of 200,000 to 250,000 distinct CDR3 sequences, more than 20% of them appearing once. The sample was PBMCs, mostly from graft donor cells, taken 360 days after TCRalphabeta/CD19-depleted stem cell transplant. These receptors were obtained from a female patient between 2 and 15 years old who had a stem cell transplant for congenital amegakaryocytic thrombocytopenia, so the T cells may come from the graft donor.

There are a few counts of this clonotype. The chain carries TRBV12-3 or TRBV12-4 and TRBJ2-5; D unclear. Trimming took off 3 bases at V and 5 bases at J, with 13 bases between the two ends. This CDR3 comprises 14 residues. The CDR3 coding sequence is TGTGCCAGCAGTTTCCGGCGGCAGGACGAGACCCAGTACTTC. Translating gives CASSFRRQDETQYF.

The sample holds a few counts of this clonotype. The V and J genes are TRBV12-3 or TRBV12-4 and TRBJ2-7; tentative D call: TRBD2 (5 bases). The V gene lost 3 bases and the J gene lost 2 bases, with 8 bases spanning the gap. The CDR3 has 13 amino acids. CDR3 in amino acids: CASSLKGAYEQYF. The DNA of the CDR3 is TGTGCCAGCAGTTTGAAGGGAGCCTACGAGCAGTACTTC.

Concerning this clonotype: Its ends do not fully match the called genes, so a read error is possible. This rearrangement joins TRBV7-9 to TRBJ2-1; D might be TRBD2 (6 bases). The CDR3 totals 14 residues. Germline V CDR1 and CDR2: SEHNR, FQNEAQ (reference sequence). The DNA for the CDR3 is TGTGCCAGCAGCTTAGCTACTAGCTACCATGAGCAGTTCTTC. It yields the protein CASSLATSYHEQFF.

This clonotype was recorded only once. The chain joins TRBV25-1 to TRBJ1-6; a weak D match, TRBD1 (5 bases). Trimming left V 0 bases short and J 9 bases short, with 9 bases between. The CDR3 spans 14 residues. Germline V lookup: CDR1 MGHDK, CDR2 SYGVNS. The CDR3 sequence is CASSEYRGTSPLHF. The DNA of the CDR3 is TGTGCCAGCAGTGAATATAGGGGTACTTCACCCCTCCACTTT.

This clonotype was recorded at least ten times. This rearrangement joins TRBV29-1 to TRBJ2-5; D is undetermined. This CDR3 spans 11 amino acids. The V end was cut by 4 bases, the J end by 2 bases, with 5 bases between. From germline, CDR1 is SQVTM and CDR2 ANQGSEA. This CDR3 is CSVAQQETQYF. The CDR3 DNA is TGCAGCGTTGCACAACAAGAGACCCAGTACTTC. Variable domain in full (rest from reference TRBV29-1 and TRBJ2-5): SAVISQKPSRDICQRGTSLTIQCQVDSQVTMMFWYRQQPGQSLTLIATANQGSEATYESGFVIDKFPISRPNLTFSTLTVSNMSPEDSSIYLCSVAQQETQYFGPGTRLLVL.

Here the CDR3 DNA reads TGTGCCAGCAGCCCGGACAGGGAGACTCTCTATGGCTACACCTTC. Translating gives CASSPDRETLYGYTF. The V and J genes are TRBV6-1 and TRBJ1-2, with 8 bases that match TRBD1. Germline assignment: CDR1 MNHNS and CDR2 SASEGT. This CDR3 comprises 15 residues. V shed 6 bases and J 4 bases; nucleotides not matched to a gene: 10.

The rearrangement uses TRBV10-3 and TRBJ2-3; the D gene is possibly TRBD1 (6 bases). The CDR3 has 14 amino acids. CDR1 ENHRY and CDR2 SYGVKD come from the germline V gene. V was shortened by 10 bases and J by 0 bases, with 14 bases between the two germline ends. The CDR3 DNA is TGTGCCAGCCACCGGGACACCAGCACAGATACGCAGTATTTT. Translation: CASHRDTSTDTQYF.

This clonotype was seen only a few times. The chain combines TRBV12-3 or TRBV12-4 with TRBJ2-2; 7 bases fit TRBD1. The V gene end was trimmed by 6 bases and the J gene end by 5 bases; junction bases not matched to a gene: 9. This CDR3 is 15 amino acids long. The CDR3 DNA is TGTGCCAGCAGCCCGGGACAGTATCTTACCGGGGAGCTGTTTTTT. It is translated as CASSPGQYLTGELFF.

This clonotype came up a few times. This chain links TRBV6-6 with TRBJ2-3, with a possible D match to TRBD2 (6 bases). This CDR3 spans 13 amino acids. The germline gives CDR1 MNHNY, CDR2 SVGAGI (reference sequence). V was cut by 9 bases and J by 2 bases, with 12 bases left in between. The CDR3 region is CASHRGNTDTQYF. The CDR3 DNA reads TGTGCCAGTCATCGGGGGAACACAGATACGCAGTATTTT.

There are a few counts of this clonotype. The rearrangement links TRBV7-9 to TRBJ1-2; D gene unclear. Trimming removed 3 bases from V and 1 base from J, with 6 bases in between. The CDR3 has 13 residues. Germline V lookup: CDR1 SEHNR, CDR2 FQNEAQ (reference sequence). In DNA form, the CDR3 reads TGTGCCAGCAGCTTGAATAGTAACTATGGCTACACCTTC. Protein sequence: CASSLNSNYGYTF.

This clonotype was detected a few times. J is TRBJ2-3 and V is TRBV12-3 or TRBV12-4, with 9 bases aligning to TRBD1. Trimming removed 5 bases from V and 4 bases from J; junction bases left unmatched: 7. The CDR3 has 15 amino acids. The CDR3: CASSLTGGAADTQYF. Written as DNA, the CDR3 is TGTGCCAGCAGTCTCACAGGGGGCGCCGCAGATACGCAGTATTTT.

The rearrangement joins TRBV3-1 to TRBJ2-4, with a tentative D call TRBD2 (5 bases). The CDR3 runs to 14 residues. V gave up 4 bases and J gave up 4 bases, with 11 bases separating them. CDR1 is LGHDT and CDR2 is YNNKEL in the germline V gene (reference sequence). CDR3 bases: TGTGCCAGCAGCCCGACCGGGATAAAAAACATTCAGTACTTC. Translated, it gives CASSPTGIKNIQYF.

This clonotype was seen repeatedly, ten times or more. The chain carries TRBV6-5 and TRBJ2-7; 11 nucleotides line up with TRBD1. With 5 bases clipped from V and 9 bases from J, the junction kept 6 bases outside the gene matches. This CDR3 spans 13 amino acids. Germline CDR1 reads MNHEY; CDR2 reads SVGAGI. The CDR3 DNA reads TGTGCCAGCAGTAGGACAGGGGGCTCTTCGCAGTACTTC. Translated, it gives CASSRTGGSSQYF.

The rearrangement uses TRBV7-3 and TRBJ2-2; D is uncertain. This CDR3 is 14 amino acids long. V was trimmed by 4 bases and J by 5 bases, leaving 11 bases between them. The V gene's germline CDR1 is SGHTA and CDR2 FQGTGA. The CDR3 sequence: CASSSTPDTGELFF. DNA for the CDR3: TGTGCCAGCAGCTCCACACCCGATACCGGGGAGCTGTTTTTT.

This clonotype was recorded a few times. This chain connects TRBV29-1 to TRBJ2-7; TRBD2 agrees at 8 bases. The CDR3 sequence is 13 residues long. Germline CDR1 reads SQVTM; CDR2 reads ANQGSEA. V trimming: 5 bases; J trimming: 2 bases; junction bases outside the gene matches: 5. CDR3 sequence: CSVLSGSTYEQYF. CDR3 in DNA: TGCAGCGTTTTAAGCGGGAGTACCTACGAGCAGTACTTC.

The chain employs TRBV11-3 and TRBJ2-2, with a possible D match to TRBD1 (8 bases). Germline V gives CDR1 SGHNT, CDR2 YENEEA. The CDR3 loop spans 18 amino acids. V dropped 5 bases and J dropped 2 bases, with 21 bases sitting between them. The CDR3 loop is CASSGVGGDRTNTGELFF. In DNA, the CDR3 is TGTGCCAGCAGCGGAGTAGGGGGGGACAGGACCAACACCGGGGAGCTGTTTTTT.

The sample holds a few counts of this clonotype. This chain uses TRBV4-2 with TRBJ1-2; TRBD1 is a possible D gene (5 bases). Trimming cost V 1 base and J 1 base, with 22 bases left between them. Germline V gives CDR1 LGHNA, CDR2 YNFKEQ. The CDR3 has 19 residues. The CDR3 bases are TGTGCCAGCAGCCAAGTTGGGACCGGGGGAACCTTTAATAACTATGGCTACACCTTC. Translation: CASSQVGTGGTFNNYGYTF.

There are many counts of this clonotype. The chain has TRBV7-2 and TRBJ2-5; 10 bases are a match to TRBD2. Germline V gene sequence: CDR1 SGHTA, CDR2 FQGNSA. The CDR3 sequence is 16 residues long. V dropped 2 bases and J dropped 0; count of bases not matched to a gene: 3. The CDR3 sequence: CASSLHLAGDQETQYF. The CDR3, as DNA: TGTGCCAGCAGCTTACATCTAGCGGGAGACCAAGAGACCCAGTACTTC.

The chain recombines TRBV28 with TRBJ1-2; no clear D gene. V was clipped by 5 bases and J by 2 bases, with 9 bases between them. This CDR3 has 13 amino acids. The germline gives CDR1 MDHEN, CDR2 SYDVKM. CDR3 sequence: CASSRTTNYGYTF. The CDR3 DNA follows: TGTGCCAGCAGTAGAACAACAAACTATGGCTACACCTTC.

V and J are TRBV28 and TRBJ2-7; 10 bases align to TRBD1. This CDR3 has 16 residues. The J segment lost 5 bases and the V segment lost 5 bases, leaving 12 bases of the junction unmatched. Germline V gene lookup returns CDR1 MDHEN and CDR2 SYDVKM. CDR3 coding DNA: TGTGCCAGCAGTAAAACCACGGGACAGGGGTTCCACGAGCAGTACTTC. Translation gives CASSKTTGQGFHEQYF.